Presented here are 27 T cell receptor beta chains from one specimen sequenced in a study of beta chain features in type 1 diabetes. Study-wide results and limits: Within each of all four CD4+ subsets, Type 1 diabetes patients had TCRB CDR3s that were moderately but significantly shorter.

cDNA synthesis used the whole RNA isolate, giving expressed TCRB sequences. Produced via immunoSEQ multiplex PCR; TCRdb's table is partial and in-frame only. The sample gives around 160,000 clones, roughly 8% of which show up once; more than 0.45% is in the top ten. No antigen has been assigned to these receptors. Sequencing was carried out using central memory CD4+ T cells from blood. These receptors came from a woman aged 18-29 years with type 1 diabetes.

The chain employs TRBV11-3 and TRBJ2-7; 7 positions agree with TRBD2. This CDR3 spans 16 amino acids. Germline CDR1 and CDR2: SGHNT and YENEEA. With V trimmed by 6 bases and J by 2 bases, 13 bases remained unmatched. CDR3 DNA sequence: TGTGCCAGCAGTTACCCCAATCTAAGCGGGGCCTACGAGCAGTACTTC. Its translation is CASSYPNLSGAYEQYF.

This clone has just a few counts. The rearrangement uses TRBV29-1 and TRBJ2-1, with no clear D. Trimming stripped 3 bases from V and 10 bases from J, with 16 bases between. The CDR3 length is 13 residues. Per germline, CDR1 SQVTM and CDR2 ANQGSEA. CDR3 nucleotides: TGCAGCGTTGAGACTGACTTGAAGGAGGAGCAGTTCTTC. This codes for CSVETDLKEEQFF.

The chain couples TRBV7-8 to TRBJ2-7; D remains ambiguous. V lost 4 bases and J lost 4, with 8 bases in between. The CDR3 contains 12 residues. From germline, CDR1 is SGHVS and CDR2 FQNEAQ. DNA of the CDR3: TGTGCCAGCAGCTCGTCGCGGTACGAGCAGTACTTC. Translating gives CASSSSRYEQYF.

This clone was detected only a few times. The CDR3 here is CASSLRGSPSSYEQYF. The CDR3 DNA reads TGTGCCAGCAGCTTACGAGGTTCCCCCTCCTCCTACGAGCAGTACTTC. The chain recombines TRBV7-3 with TRBJ2-7; the D is unclear. Germline V CDR1 and CDR2: SGHTA, FQGTGA. V dropped 2 bases and J dropped 0 bases, with 14 bases sitting between them. This CDR3 is built from 16 residues.

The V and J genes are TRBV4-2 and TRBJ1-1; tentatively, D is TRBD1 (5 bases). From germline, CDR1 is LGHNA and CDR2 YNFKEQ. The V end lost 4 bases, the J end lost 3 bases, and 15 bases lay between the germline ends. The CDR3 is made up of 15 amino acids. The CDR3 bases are TGTGCCAGCAGCCTACAGACACAGGTGGACACTGAAGCTTTCTTT. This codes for CASSLQTQVDTEAFF.

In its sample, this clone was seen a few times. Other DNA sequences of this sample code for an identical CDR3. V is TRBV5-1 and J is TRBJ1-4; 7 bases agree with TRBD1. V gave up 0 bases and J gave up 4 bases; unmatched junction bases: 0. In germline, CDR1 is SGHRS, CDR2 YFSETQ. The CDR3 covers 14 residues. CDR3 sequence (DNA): TGCGCCAGCAGCTTGGGGGACAGTAATGAAAAACTGTTTTTT. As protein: CASSLGDSNEKLFF.

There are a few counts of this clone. Here the CDR3 reads CASSLVGTGDYEQYF. The CDR3 bases are TGTGCCAGCAGTCTAGTGGGGACTGGGGATTACGAGCAGTACTTC. The chain joins TRBV6-1 to TRBJ2-7, with a tentative D call TRBD2 (6 bases). The CDR3 sequence is 15 residues long. The V end lost 5 bases, the J end lost 4 bases, and 18 bases lay between the germline ends. Germline lookup yields CDR1 MNHNS and CDR2 SASEGT.

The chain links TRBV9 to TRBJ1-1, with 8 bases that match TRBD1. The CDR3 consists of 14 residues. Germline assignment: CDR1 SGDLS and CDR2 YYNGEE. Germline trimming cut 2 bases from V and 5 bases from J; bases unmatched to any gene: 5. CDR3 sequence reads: CASSVETGVTEAFF. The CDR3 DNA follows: TGTGCCAGCAGCGTCGAGACAGGGGTGACTGAAGCTTTCTTT.

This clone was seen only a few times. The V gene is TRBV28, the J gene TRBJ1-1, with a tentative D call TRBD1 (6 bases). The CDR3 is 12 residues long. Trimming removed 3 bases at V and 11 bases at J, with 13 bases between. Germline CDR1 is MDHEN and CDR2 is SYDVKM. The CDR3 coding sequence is TGTGCCAGCAGTTTTACCGGGACAAGGGCTTTCTTT. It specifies CASSFTGTRAFF.

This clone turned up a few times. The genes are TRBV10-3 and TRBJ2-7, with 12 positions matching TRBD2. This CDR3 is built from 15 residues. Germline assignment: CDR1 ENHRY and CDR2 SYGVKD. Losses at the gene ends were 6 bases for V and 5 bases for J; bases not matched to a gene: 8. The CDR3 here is CAISLLAGGRHEQYF. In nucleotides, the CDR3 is TGTGCCATCAGCCTGCTAGCGGGGGGGAGACACGAGCAGTACTTC.

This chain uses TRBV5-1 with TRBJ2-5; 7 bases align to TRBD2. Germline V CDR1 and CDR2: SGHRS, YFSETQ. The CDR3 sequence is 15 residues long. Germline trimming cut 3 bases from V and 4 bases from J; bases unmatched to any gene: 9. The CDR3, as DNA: TGCGCCAGCAGCTGGGTATCGCGGGGGAGAGAGACCCAGTACTTC. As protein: CASSWVSRGRETQYF.

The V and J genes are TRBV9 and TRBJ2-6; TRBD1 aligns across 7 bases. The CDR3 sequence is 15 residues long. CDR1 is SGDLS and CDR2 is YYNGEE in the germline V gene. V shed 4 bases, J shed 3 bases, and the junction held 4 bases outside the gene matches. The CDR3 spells CASSTQGSGANVLTF. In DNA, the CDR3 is TGTGCCAGCAGCACACAGGGGAGTGGGGCCAACGTCCTGACTTTC.

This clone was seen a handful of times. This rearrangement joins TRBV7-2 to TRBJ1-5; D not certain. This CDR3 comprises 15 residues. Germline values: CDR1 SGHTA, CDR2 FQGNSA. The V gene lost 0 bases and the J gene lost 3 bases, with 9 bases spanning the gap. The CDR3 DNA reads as TGTGCCAGCAGCTTAGCGAACTCCCCCAATCAGCCCCAGCATTTT. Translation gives CASSLANSPNQPQHF.

For the CDR3, the DNA is TGCGCCAGCAGCCAAGCGGGACTCTCCTACGAGCAGTACTTC. Protein sequence: CASSQAGLSYEQYF. This sequence joins TRBV4-3 and TRBJ2-7; D is perhaps TRBD2 (6 bases). V was cut by 1 base and J by 0 bases, with 7 bases left in between. The CDR3 is made up of 14 amino acids. Germline V gene lookup returns CDR1 LGHNA and CDR2 YSLEER.

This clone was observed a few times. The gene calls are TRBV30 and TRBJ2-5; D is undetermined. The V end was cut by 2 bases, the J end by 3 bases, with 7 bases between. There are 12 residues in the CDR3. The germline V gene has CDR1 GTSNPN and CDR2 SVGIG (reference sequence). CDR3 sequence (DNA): TGTGCCTGGAGTCTGCAGGAAGAGACCCAGTACTTC. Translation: CAWSLQEETQYF.

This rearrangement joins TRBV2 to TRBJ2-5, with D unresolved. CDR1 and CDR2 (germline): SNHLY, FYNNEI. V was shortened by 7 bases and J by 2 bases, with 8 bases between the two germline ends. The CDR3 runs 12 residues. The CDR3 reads CASTQFQETQYF. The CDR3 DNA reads TGTGCCAGCACACAATTTCAAGAGACCCAGTACTTC. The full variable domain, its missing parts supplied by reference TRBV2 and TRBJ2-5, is EPEVTQTPSHQVTQMGQEVILRCVPISNHLYFYWYRQILGQKVEFLVSFYNNEISEKSEIFDDQFSVERPDGSNFTLKIRSTKLEDSAMYFCASTQFQETQYFGPGTRLLVL.

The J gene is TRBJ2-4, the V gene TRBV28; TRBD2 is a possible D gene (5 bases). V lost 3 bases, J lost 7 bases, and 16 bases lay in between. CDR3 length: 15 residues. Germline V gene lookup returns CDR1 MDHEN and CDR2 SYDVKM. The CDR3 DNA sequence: TGTGCCAGCAGTTTGGCGGGCCTCGGTCGGAACATTCAGTACTTC. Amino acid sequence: CASSLAGLGRNIQYF.

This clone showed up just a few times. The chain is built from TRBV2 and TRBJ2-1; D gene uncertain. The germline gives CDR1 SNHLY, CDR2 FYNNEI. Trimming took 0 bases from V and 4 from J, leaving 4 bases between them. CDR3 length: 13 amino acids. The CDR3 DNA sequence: TGTGCCAGCAGTGAAGCCAGGTACAATGAGCAGTTCTTC. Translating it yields CASSEARYNEQFF. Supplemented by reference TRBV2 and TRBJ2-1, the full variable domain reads EPEVTQTPSHQVTQMGQEVILRCVPISNHLYFYWYRQILGQKVEFLVSFYNNEISEKSEIFDDQFSVERPDGSNFTLKIRSTKLEDSAMYFCASSEARYNEQFFGPGTRLTVL.

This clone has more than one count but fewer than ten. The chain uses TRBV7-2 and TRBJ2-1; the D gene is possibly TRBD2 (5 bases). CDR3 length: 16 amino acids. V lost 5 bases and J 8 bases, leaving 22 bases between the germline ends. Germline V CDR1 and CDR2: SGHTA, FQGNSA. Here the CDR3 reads CASSLYSHTRGYEQFF. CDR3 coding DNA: TGTGCCAGCAGCCTATACAGCCACACTAGAGGCTATGAGCAGTTCTTC.

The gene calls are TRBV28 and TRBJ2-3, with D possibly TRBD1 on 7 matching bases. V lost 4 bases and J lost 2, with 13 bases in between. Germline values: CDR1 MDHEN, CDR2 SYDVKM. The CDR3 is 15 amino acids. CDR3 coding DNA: TGTGCCAGCAGTTGGGGGGACAGATTCACAGATACGCAGTATTTT. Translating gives CASSWGDRFTDTQYF.

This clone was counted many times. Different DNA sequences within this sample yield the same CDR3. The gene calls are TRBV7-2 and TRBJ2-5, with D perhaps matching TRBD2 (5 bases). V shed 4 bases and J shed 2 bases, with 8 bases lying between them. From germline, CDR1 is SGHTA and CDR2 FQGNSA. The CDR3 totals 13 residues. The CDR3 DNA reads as TGTGCCAGCAGCTCGAGGGTACAAGAGACCCAGTACTTC. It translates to CASSSRVQETQYF.

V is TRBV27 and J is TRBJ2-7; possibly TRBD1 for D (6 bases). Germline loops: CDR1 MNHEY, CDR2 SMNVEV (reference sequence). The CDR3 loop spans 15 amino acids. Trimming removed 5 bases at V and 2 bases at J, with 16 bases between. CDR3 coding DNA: TGTGCCAGCAGTATCAGGGGTGAGGGGACCTACGAGCAGTACTTC. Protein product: CASSIRGEGTYEQYF.

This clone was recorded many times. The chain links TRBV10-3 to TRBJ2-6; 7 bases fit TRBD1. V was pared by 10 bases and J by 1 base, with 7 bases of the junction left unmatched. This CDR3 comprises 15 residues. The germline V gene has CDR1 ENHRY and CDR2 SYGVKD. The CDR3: CATRGTTSGANVLTF. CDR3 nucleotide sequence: TGTGCCACCAGGGGGACAACTTCTGGGGCCAACGTCCTGACTTTC.

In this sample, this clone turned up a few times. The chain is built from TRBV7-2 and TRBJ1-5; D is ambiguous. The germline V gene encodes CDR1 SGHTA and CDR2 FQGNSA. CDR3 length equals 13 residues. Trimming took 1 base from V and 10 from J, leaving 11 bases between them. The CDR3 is CASSLDDRGPQHF. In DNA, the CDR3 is TGTGCCAGCAGCTTAGACGACCGGGGTCCCCAGCATTTT.

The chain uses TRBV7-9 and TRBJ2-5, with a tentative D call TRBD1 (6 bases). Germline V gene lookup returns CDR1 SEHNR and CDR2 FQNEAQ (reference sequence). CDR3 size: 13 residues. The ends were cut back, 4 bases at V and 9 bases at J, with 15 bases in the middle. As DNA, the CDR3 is TGTGCCAGCAGCTCAGGTGGCTCAGGGGCCCAGTACTTC. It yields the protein CASSSGGSGAQYF.

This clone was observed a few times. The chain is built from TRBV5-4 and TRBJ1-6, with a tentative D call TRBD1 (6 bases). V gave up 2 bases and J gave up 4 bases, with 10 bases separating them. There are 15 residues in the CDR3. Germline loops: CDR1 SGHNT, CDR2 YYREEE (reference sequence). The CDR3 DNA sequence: TGTGCCAGCAGCTTACGGACAGCGTATAATTCACCCCTCCACTTT. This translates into CASSLRTAYNSPLHF.

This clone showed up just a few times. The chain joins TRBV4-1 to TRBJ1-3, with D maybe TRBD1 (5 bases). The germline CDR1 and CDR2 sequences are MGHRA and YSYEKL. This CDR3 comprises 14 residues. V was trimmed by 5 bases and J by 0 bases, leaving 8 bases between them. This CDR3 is CASSAGGSGNTIYF. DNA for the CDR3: TGCGCCAGCAGCGCGGGGGGCTCTGGAAACACCATATATTTT.